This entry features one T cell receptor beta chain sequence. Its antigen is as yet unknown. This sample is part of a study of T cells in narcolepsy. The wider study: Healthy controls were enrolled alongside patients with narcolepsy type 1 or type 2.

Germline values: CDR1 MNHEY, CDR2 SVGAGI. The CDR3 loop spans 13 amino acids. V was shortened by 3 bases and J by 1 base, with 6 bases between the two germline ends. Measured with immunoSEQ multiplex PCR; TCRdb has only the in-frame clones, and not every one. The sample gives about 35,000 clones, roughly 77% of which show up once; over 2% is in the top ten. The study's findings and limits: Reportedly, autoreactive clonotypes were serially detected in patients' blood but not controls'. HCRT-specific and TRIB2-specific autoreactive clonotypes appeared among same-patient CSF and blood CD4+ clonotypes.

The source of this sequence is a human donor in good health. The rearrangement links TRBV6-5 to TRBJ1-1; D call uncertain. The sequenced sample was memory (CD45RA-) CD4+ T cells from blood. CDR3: CASSYWANTEAFF. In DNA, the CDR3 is TGTGCCAGCAGTTATTGGGCGAACACTGAAGCTTTCTTT.